This TCR beta chain appears in the sequencing data of a study of PD-L1 blockade in urothelial cancer. Across the study: Beginning in the mid-2010s, patients received atezolizumab, given as 1,200 mg intravenously every 3 weeks. Males with bladder-origin urothelial cancer made up twenty-five of 29 patients. Blood-derived samples held a median about 130,000 T cells.

The investigators introduced synthetic TCR analog templates into each PCR as spikes. TCRdb keeps only in-frame clones here, not all; method: immunoSEQ multiplex PCR. The table has fewer than 80,000 clones, around 86% seen once; the top ten hold roughly 3.2%. V was pared by 6 bases and J by 2 bases, with 10 bases of the junction left unmatched. Germline V gene data show CDR1 as MNHNS and CDR2 as SASEGT. The length of the CDR3 is 15 residues. Time point given: pretreatment peripheral blood. The specimen comprised PBMCs, sampled around atezolizumab (anti-PD-L1) treatment. This receptor was obtained from a man aged 65-85 years with urothelial cancer. This sequence joins TRBV6-1 and TRBJ2-7; 7 positions match TRBD1. Here the CDR3 reads CASREGQPRAYEQYF. The CDR3 region has the DNA TGTGCCAGCAGAGAGGGACAGCCGAGGGCCTACGAGCAGTACTTC.